This record concerns one TCR beta chain sequence. The sample originates from a study of shared T cell receptors in the human thymus. The table came from immunoSEQ multiplex PCR; TCRdb's copy has only in-frame clones and leaves some out. This sample has 720,000 or so clones; 70% to 90% occur once, and the top ten carry around 0.0099%. These records were also assigned to another study, of human thymus T cells. That study reports: Related research reported highly overlapping thymic repertoires among unrelated individuals.

Input material: thymocytes. The receptor was isolated from a girl less than two years old with a congenital heart defect.

CDR3 protein: CASSLICGEISTDTQYF. CDR3 coding DNA: TGTGCCAGCAGCCTGATTTGCGGCGAAATTAGCACAGATACGCAGTATTTT. This chain joins TRBV5-4 and TRBJ2-3; D gene unclear. Germline CDR1 SGHNT, CDR2 YYREEE (reference sequence). Trimming removed 4 bases at V and 0 bases at J, with 18 bases between. The CDR3 covers 17 residues.